This TCR beta chain was documented in a study of T cell responses to AZD1222 COVID-19 vaccine. The study's findings and limits: Per reports, nearly half of all spike-specific TCRs target regions that are unmutated in variants.

This table comes from immunoSEQ multiplex PCR, and its TCRdb copy is limited to in-frame clones, with some not included. The data contain about 200,000 clones, about 89% of them seen just once; the ten biggest clones take up approximately 3.4%. A word on this clone: Its antigen is as yet unknown.

The CDR3 extends over 15 amino acids. V was clipped by 6 bases and J by 9 bases; unmatched bases: 15. Germline CDR1 is MNHEY and CDR2 is SVGAGI. This chain joins TRBV6-5 and TRBJ2-7; 9 bases agree with TRBD1. The starting material was peripheral blood, obtained 28 days after the second AZD1222 dose. The clonotype was recovered from an adult who received the AZD1222 COVID-19 vaccine. For the CDR3, the DNA is TGTGCCAGCAGCCTAATACAGGGGGCGCAGGCCCGGCAGTACTTC. Encoded protein: CASSLIQGAQARQYF.